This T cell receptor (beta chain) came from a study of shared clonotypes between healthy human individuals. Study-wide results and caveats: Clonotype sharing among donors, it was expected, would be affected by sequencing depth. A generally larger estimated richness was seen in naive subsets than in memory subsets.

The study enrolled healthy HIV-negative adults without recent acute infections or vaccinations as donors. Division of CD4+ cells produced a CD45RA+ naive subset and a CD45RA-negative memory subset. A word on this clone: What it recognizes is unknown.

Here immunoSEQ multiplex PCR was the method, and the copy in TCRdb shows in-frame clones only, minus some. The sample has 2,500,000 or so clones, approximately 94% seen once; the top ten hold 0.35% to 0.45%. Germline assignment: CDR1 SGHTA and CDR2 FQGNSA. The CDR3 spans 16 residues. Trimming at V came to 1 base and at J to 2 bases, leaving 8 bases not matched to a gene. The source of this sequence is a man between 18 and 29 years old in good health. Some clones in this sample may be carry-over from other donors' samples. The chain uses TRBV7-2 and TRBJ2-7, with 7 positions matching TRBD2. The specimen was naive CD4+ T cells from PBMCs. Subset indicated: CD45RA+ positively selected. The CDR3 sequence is CASSLDLRGSTYEQYF. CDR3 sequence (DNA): TGTGCCAGCAGCTTAGACTTGCGGGGGAGTACCTACGAGCAGTACTTC.